A selection of T cell receptor beta chains follows, all from one sample in a study of blood T cells in healthy people across ages. TCRdb recomputed calls from the 5' RACE reads with MiXCR, one row per CDR3 protein. The sample carries about 720,000 distinct CDR3 sequences, 22% recorded once. The sample taken for sequencing was blood. The source is a man in his 70s in good health. The CDR3 runs from the conserved cysteine through the conserved F or W. The D gene is left open where the match is weak. Size values are once, few and many counts, or a class for expanded clones, and some rows have none.

V: TRBV18
size: -
length: 15
J: TRBJ2-7
D: -
DNA: TGTGCCAGCTCACCTCGTTCGGAATTACCCTACGAGCAGTACTTC
CDR3: CASSPRSELPYEQYF

V: TRBV7-2
size: -
length: 16
J: TRBJ2-7
D: TRBD2
DNA: TGTGCCAGCAGCTTAGCACTAGCGGGGGCCTTCTACGAGCAGTACTTC
CDR3: CASSLALAGAFYEQYF

V: TRBV3-1
size: -
length: 15
J: TRBJ1-1
D: -
DNA: TGTGCCAGCAGCCCCCGGGTGGTAATGAACACTGAAGCTTTCTTT
CDR3: CASSPRVVMNTEAFF

V: TRBV10-3
size: few
length: 13
J: TRBJ1-1
D: -
DNA: TGTGCCTCCCGTGGGGACAAATTATTTGAAGCTTTCTTT
CDR3: CASRGDKLFEAFF

V: TRBV5-1
size: -
length: 14
J: TRBJ2-3
D: -
DNA: TGCGCCTGCAGCTTGGAGGGTTTCTCAGATACGCAGTATTTT
CDR3: CACSLEGFSDTQYF

V: TRBV18
size: few
length: 15
J: TRBJ1-3
D: -
DNA: TGTGCCAGCTCACCAGGATCCGTCTCTGGAAACACCATATATTTT
CDR3: CASSPGSVSGNTIYF

V: TRBV2
size: many
length: 14
J: TRBJ2-1
D: -
DNA: TGTGCCAGCACCGGGACGAGCTCCTACAATGAGCAGTTCTTC
CDR3: CASTGTSSYNEQFF

V: TRBV5-1
size: -
length: 13
J: TRBJ1-1
D: -
DNA: TGCGCCAGCAGCTTGGAATTCGGGGAAAAAGCTTTCTTT
CDR3: CASSLEFGEKAFF

V: TRBV6-2/TRBV6-3
size: few
length: 15
J: TRBJ2-5
D: -
DNA: TGTGCCAGCAGTTACGGGATGGGGGCTTTGGAGACCCAGTACTTC
CDR3: CASSYGMGALETQYF

V: TRBV5-1
size: few
length: 13
J: TRBJ1-1
D: -
DNA: TGCGCCAGCCGATCCTTCCTGAACACTGAAGCTTTCTTT
CDR3: CASRSFLNTEAFF

V: TRBV20-1
size: -
length: 13
J: TRBJ1-4
D: -
DNA: TGCAGTGCTAGGGAGGGGCCGAATGAAAAACTGTTTTTT
CDR3: CSAREGPNEKLFF

V: TRBV7-9
size: -
length: 15
J: TRBJ2-3
D: -
DNA: TGTGCCAGCAGCGAGCGTGAACCTAGCACAGATACGCAGTATTTT
CDR3: CASSEREPSTDTQYF

V: TRBV5-1
size: few
length: 14
J: TRBJ1-2
D: TRBD1
DNA: TGCGCCAGCACCGGGACAGGGGTCGGCTATGGCTACACCTTC
CDR3: CASTGTGVGYGYTF

V: TRBV18
size: -
length: 15
J: TRBJ2-3
D: -
DNA: TGTGCCAGCCCACCCCTCCGCGGGGGCACAGATACGCAGTATTTT
CDR3: CASPPLRGGTDTQYF

V: TRBV18
size: -
length: 13
J: TRBJ2-7
D: TRBD1
DNA: TGTGCCAGCTCACCGGGACAGGACTACGAGCAGTACTTC
CDR3: CASSPGQDYEQYF

V: TRBV5-6
size: few
length: 13
J: TRBJ1-4
D: -
DNA: TGTGCCAGCAGCTCGGGAGACAATGAAAAACTGTTTTTT
CDR3: CASSSGDNEKLFF

V: TRBV29-1
size: -
length: 13
J: TRBJ1-2
D: -
DNA: TGCAGCGTTGAGAGACAGAGCAACTATGGCTACACCTTC
CDR3: CSVERQSNYGYTF

V: TRBV28
size: -
length: 17
J: TRBJ1-2
D: TRBD1
DNA: TGTGCCAGCAGTTCTTTCCGACAGGGGGGGATTAGGTATGGCTACACCTTC
CDR3: CASSSFRQGGIRYGYTF

V: TRBV5-1
size: -
length: 14
J: TRBJ1-1
D: TRBD1
DNA: TGCGCCAGCAGCGGGACAGGGGGACGCACTGAAGCTTTCTTT
CDR3: CASSGTGGRTEAFF

V: TRBV6-2/TRBV6-3
size: -
length: 15
J: TRBJ2-4
D: TRBD2
DNA: TGTGCCAGCAGCCGCCAGAGGACTAGCGGAAACATTCAGTACTTC
CDR3: CASSRQRTSGNIQYF

V: TRBV9
size: few
length: 13
J: TRBJ1-2
D: -
DNA: TGTGCCAGCAGCGAATGGGGGCAGCATGGCTACACCTTC
CDR3: CASSEWGQHGYTF

V: TRBV29-1
size: few
length: 17
J: TRBJ2-1
D: TRBD2
DNA: TGCAGCGTTGAGCCTAGCGGGGGCCCTCTCTCCTACAATGAGCAGTTCTTC
CDR3: CSVEPSGGPLSYNEQFF

V: TRBV5-1
size: -
length: 18
J: TRBJ2-1
D: TRBD2
DNA: TGCGCCAGCAGCCCCAGACTAGCGGGGGGTCTTGCTGGAAATGAGCAGTTCTTC
CDR3: CASSPRLAGGLAGNEQFF

V: TRBV5-1
size: many
length: 13
J: TRBJ2-7
D: -
DNA: TGCGCCAGCAGCTTAATGGGTTCTTACGAGCAGTACTTC
CDR3: CASSLMGSYEQYF

V: TRBV27
size: few
length: 15
J: TRBJ2-1
D: TRBD1
DNA: TGTGCCAGCAGCCTGACAGGGGTTGTCGGCAATGAGCAGTTCTTC
CDR3: CASSLTGVVGNEQFF

V: TRBV3-1
size: -
length: 13
J: TRBJ2-1
D: -
DNA: TGTGCCAGCAGCCACCTCTCTCGGGATGAGCAGTTCTTC
CDR3: CASSHLSRDEQFF

V: TRBV7-9
size: few
length: 14
J: TRBJ1-3
D: -
DNA: TGTGCCAGCAGCCTTCTAGGCTCTGGAAACACCATATATTTT
CDR3: CASSLLGSGNTIYF

V: TRBV10-3
size: -
length: 12
J: TRBJ1-4
D: -
DNA: TGTGCCATCAGCGCCGAACGGGAAAAACTGTTTTTT
CDR3: CAISAEREKLFF

V: TRBV5-1
size: -
length: 15
J: TRBJ2-7
D: TRBD2
DNA: TGCGCCAGCAGTCCGGGACCGGGACTAGTAGAGACCCCGTACTTC
CDR3: CASSPGPGLVETPYF

V: TRBV6-5
size: -
length: 15
J: TRBJ2-1
D: -
DNA: TGTGCCAGCAGGACGGGGCGGTTTTCCTACAATGAGCAGTTCTTC
CDR3: CASRTGRFSYNEQFF

V: TRBV27
size: few
length: 14
J: TRBJ2-1
D: -
DNA: TGTGCCAGCAGTCCAGCAGGGGCGCACAATGAGCAGTTCTTC
CDR3: CASSPAGAHNEQFF

V: TRBV7-2
size: -
length: 15
J: TRBJ2-3
D: -
DNA: TGTGCCAGCAGCTCCGAGCGGGTTTACACAGATACGCAGTATTTT
CDR3: CASSSERVYTDTQYF

V: TRBV20-1
size: -
length: 13
J: TRBJ1-2
D: -
DNA: TGCAGTGCTAGAGAGGGATTAGACTATGGCTACACCTTC
CDR3: CSAREGLDYGYTF

V: TRBV10-3
size: -
length: 14
J: TRBJ2-1
D: -
DNA: TGTGCCATCAGCCCCGGGACCTTATACAATGAGCAGTTCTTC
CDR3: CAISPGTLYNEQFF

V: TRBV5-5
size: few
length: 15
J: TRBJ2-1
D: -
DNA: TGTGCCAGCAGCCCCCGAGGGAGACCAGGGAATGAGCAGTTCTTC
CDR3: CASSPRGRPGNEQFF

V: TRBV6-4
size: few
length: 13
J: TRBJ1-2
D: -
DNA: TGTGCCAGCAGTGACACGAGGGCAGGGGGCTACACCTTC
CDR3: CASSDTRAGGYTF

V: TRBV28
size: few
length: 15
J: TRBJ1-6
D: -
DNA: TGTGCCAGCAGTTCCCTGGTGGGAGGAGGATCACCCCTCCACTTT
CDR3: CASSSLVGGGSPLHF

V: TRBV18
size: few
length: 15
J: TRBJ2-3
D: -
DNA: TGTGCCAGCTCACCCCTCCAGGCTAGCCCAGATACGCAGTATTTT
CDR3: CASSPLQASPDTQYF

V: TRBV14
size: -
length: 15
J: TRBJ2-3
D: -
DNA: TGTGCCAGCAGCCAAGAAGGGTCGGGGACAGATACGCAGTATTTT
CDR3: CASSQEGSGTDTQYF

V: TRBV19
size: -
length: 15
J: TRBJ2-3
D: -
DNA: TGTGCCAGTAGAATTGGGGGATCTAGCACAGATACGCAGTATTTT
CDR3: CASRIGGSSTDTQYF

V: TRBV5-1
size: few
length: 16
J: TRBJ1-6
D: -
DNA: TGCGCCAGCAGCTTGGCTTCCGGCTCCTATAATTCACCCCTCCACTTT
CDR3: CASSLASGSYNSPLHF

V: TRBV7-8
size: -
length: 18
J: TRBJ1-2
D: -
DNA: TGTGCCAGCAGCTTGGAGGTGGGGCAGGGTCGGTCCAACTATGGCTACACCTTC
CDR3: CASSLEVGQGRSNYGYTF

V: TRBV7-9
size: few
length: 14
J: TRBJ2-5
D: -
DNA: TGTGCCAGCAGCTTACCCCAGGGTGGAGAGACCCAGTACTTC
CDR3: CASSLPQGGETQYF

V: TRBV5-6
size: few
length: 17
J: TRBJ1-4
D: -
DNA: TGTGCCAGCAGCTTGTTCGGTTGGGAGGGCAATAATGAAAAACTGTTTTTT
CDR3: CASSLFGWEGNNEKLFF

V: TRBV6-6
size: -
length: 13
J: TRBJ1-4
D: TRBD1
DNA: TGTGCCAGCACGACAGGGGGCGTTGAAAAACTGTTTTTT
CDR3: CASTTGGVEKLFF

V: TRBV29-1
size: few
length: 12
J: TRBJ2-7
D: -
DNA: TGCAGCGTCGAGAGCGTATCCTACGAGCAGTACTTC
CDR3: CSVESVSYEQYF

V: TRBV12-3/TRBV12-4
size: -
length: 13
J: TRBJ2-7
D: -
DNA: TGTGCCAGCAGTTTCCAGGGTATTAACGAGCAGTACTTC
CDR3: CASSFQGINEQYF

V: TRBV6-1
size: -
length: 14
J: TRBJ2-1
D: TRBD2
DNA: TGTGCCAGCATGGGGAGCGGGGGGGCTGGTGAGCAGTTCTTC
CDR3: CASMGSGGAGEQFF

V: TRBV18
size: -
length: 15
J: TRBJ2-5
D: TRBD1
DNA: TGTGCCAGCTCAAAAGGCTGGGACAGGCAAGAGACCCAGTACTTC
CDR3: CASSKGWDRQETQYF

V: TRBV24-1
size: -
length: 14
J: TRBJ2-1
D: TRBD1
DNA: TGTGCCACCAGTGACCCAGGGGGTGGGAATGAGCAGTTCTTC
CDR3: CATSDPGGGNEQFF

V: TRBV11-2
size: -
length: 15
J: TRBJ1-1
D: -
DNA: TGTGCCAGCAGCTGGGGGGTTTCGGTGGACACTGAAGCTTTCTTT
CDR3: CASSWGVSVDTEAFF

V: TRBV6-2/TRBV6-3
size: few
length: 13
J: TRBJ1-5
D: -
DNA: TGTGCCAGCAGATTCGGGGATCGTCAGCCCCAGCATTTT
CDR3: CASRFGDRQPQHF

V: TRBV3-1
size: -
length: 15
J: TRBJ1-4
D: -
DNA: TGTGCCAGCAGCCTCCGCGAAGGGGGTGGTGAAAAACTGTTTTTT
CDR3: CASSLREGGGEKLFF

V: TRBV5-1
size: -
length: 16
J: TRBJ1-3
D: TRBD1
DNA: TGCGCCAGCAGCTTGGAAGGACAGGGCGCTGGAAACACCATATATTTT
CDR3: CASSLEGQGAGNTIYF

V: TRBV9
size: -
length: 14
J: TRBJ2-5
D: -
DNA: TGTGCCAGCAGCGATCTCGGATCCCAAGAGACCCAGTACTTC
CDR3: CASSDLGSQETQYF

V: TRBV5-1
size: few
length: 13
J: TRBJ1-1
D: -
DNA: TGCGCCAGCAGCTTGGAGGAATTCACTGAAGCTTTCTTT
CDR3: CASSLEEFTEAFF

V: TRBV5-1
size: few
length: 15
J: TRBJ2-1
D: -
DNA: TGCGCCAGCAGCCGCTGGGGATCTCGACAAAGCGAGCAGTTCTTC
CDR3: CASSRWGSRQSEQFF

V: TRBV28
size: -
length: 15
J: TRBJ2-7
D: -
DNA: TGTGCCAGCAGTTCCTTGGCGACAGGAAACTACGAGCAGTACTTC
CDR3: CASSSLATGNYEQYF

V: TRBV7-2
size: -
length: 16
J: TRBJ1-2
D: TRBD1
DNA: TGTGCCAGCAGCTCCCCTAGGGCAGGGGGGGTCTATGGCTACACCTTC
CDR3: CASSSPRAGGVYGYTF

V: TRBV27
size: -
length: 14
J: TRBJ1-2
D: -
DNA: TGTGCCAGCGGGTTGGGGAGGGGAAGCTATGGCTACACCTTC
CDR3: CASGLGRGSYGYTF